The clone carrying this T cell receptor beta chain was seen only a few times. The antigen is not known. V dropped 3 bases and J dropped 4 bases, with 9 bases sitting between them. This CDR3 has 13 residues. Germline loops: CDR1 MGHRA, CDR2 YSYEKL. The sample, about 9.7 milliliters of peripheral blood, was drawn from each donor. This sample was included in a study of blood T cells in healthy people across ages. Study conclusions and caveats: Whereas aged donors had fewer naive CD4+ cells, long-lived donors had more of them and higher diversity. Age showed a roughly linear inverse relationship with TCR beta diversity per million T cells.

Next came a second PCR, run for about 7 to 12 cycles, which used a sample-barcoded 5' primer along with a J-beta primer mix. Unique molecular identifiers of 12 random nucleotides labeled each cDNA. A single record per CDR3 protein comes from TCRdb applying MiXCR to the 5' RACE reads. The sample includes some 920,000 distinct CDR3 sequences, roughly 51% of them seen just once. This sequence originates from a woman aged 55-75 years in good health. Sequenced material: blood. The chain uses TRBV4-1 and TRBJ2-5, with D unclear. In nucleotides, the CDR3 is TGCGCCAGCAGCCAGTCGGGTGTAGAGACCCAGTACTTC. Its translation is CASSQSGVETQYF.